These 22 T cell receptor beta chains were all obtained from the same sample, sequenced in a study of T cell responses to AZD1222 COVID-19 vaccine. Measured with immunoSEQ multiplex PCR; TCRdb has only the in-frame clones, and not every one. The sample records around 130,000 clones, 93% being singletons. Source: peripheral blood, taken on day 0 of AZD1222 vaccination. The receptors here all came from an adult in good health.

The chain couples TRBV5-8 to TRBJ1-5, with 9 bases aligning to TRBD1. This CDR3 comprises 14 residues. V shed 0 bases, J shed 6 bases, and the junction held 1 base outside the gene matches. Germline V gene data show CDR1 as SGHTS and CDR2 as YDEGEE. The CDR3 here is CASSLGTGVQPQHF. CDR3 bases: TGTGCCAGCAGCTTGGGGACAGGGGTTCAGCCCCAGCATTTT. Using reference TRBV5-8 and TRBJ1-5 for the parts outside the CDR3, the full variable domain is EAGVTQSPTHLIKTRGQQATLRCSPISGHTSVYWYQQALGLGLQFLLWYDEGEERNRGNFPPRFSGRQFPNYSSELNVNALELEDSALYLCASSLGTGVQPQHFGDGTRLSIL.

The chain has TRBV9 and TRBJ1-3, with D perhaps TRBD1 (6 bases). The CDR3 consists of 15 residues. CDR1 and CDR2 (germline): SGDLS, YYNGEE. With 0 bases removed from V and 2 bases from J, the gap between germline ends came to 9 bases. CDR3 DNA: TGTGCCAGCAGCGTAGGACAGGTTGCTGGAAACACCATATATTTT. Translation gives CASSVGQVAGNTIYF.

V is TRBV7-9 and J is TRBJ2-7; 7 bases map to TRBD1. Germline CDR1 SEHNR, CDR2 FQNEAQ (reference sequence). V lost 1 base and J lost 9; bases outside the gene matches: 6. The CDR3 totals 13 residues. The CDR3 region is CASSLGDSSGQYF. The CDR3 coding sequence is TGTGCCAGCAGCTTAGGGGACAGCTCGGGGCAGTACTTC.

The CDR3 loop is CASSFDPTGRDGYTF. The CDR3 DNA reads TGTGCCAGCAGCTTCGACCCGACAGGGAGGGATGGCTACACCTTC. The V call is TRBV11-2, the J call TRBJ1-2, with TRBD1 matching 7 bases. The J segment lost 6 bases and the V segment lost 3 bases, leaving 10 bases of the junction unmatched. Germline assignment: CDR1 SGHAT and CDR2 FQNNGV. This CDR3 spans 15 amino acids.

This clone was detected only a few times. The chain carries TRBV6-6 and TRBJ1-1; D is perhaps TRBD1 (6 bases). Germline-derived CDR1 and CDR2 are MNHNY and SVGAGI (reference sequence). V was pared by 5 bases and J by 1 base, with 14 bases between. The CDR3 extends over 15 amino acids. Here the CDR3 DNA reads TGTGCCAGCAGTCGCCCCCGGACAGCGAACACTGAAGCTTTCTTT. This gives the protein CASSRPRTANTEAFF.

The chain employs TRBV7-8 and TRBJ1-3, with 8 bases matching TRBD1. Germline CDR1 reads SGHVS; CDR2 reads FQNEAQ. V gave up 5 bases and J gave up 1 base; unmatched junction bases: 7. The CDR3 totals 16 residues. CDR3 bases: TGTGCCAGCAGCGGCCGGGACAGGCTATCTGGAAACACCATATATTTT. It yields the protein CASSGRDRLSGNTIYF.

This chain uses TRBV6-5 with TRBJ2-7; no firm D call. The V end lost 5 bases, the J end lost 1 base, and 9 bases lay between the germline ends. The CDR3 has 13 residues. The germline CDR1 and CDR2 sequences are MNHEY and SVGAGI. CDR3 sequence reads: CASSPTPSYEQYF. The CDR3 nucleotides are TGTGCCAGCAGTCCGACACCTTCCTACGAGCAGTACTTC.

The chain recombines TRBV2 with TRBJ1-1; 9 nucleotides agree with TRBD1. V shed 6 bases and J 2 bases; nucleotides not matched to a gene: 4. This CDR3 is built from 14 residues. Per the germline V gene, CDR1 is SNHLY and CDR2 is FYNNEI. DNA for the CDR3: TGTGCCAGCAGACTACAGGGGGCAAACACTGAAGCTTTCTTT. Its protein is CASRLQGANTEAFF. The full variable domain, rest sourced from reference TRBV2 and TRBJ1-1, is EPEVTQTPSHQVTQMGQEVILRCVPISNHLYFYWYRQILGQKVEFLVSFYNNEISEKSEIFDDQFSVERPDGSNFTLKIRSTKLEDSAMYFCASRLQGANTEAFFGQGTRLTVV.

This chain uses TRBV6-5 with TRBJ2-5; TRBD1 or TRBD2 may be the D gene (5 bases each). Germline values: CDR1 MNHEY, CDR2 SVGAGI. There are 14 residues in the CDR3. V dropped 2 bases and J dropped 4 bases, with 11 bases sitting between them. The CDR3 DNA reads TGTGCCAGCAGTTACACTCGGGGCTTAGAGACCCAGTACTTC. Translating gives CASSYTRGLETQYF.

The chain carries TRBV3-1 (or the pseudogene TRBV3-2) and TRBJ2-7; 8 bases agree with TRBD1. The CDR3 runs to 16 residues. With 5 bases clipped from V and 0 bases from J, the junction kept 9 bases outside the gene matches. CDR1 and CDR2 (germline): LGHDT, YNNKEL (reference sequence). CDR3 bases: TGTGCCAGCAGCTTATTGACAGGGGACCCCTCCTACGAGCAGTACTTC. The encoded protein is CASSLLTGDPSYEQYF.

The genes are TRBV10-3 and TRBJ1-6; D gene ambiguous. This CDR3 is 16 amino acids long. Germline CDR1 and CDR2: ENHRY and SYGVKD. The germline V and J ends were trimmed by 3 bases and 10 bases, with 19 bases remaining between them. CDR3 protein: CAISEHWPGSESPLHF. The CDR3 nucleotides are TGTGCCATCAGTGAACATTGGCCGGGTTCAGAGTCACCCCTCCACTTT.

The chain uses TRBV5-1 and TRBJ1-3; perhaps TRBD1 as D (6 bases). The CDR3 runs 16 residues. The V and J ends lost 0 bases and 0 bases respectively, with 10 bases between them. Germline V gives CDR1 SGHRS, CDR2 YFSETQ. The CDR3 loop reads CASSLGQAHSGNTIYF. CDR3 DNA sequence: TGCGCCAGCAGCTTGGGACAGGCTCACTCTGGAAACACCATATATTTT.

The chain uses TRBV7-9 and TRBJ2-2; D not certain. The CDR3 contains 16 residues. In germline, CDR1 is SEHNR, CDR2 FQNEAQ (reference sequence). V lost 3 bases and J 5 bases, leaving 16 bases between the germline ends. DNA for the CDR3: TGTGCCAGCAGCTTCTACAGCGATAAGTGGACCGGGGAGCTGTTTTTT. Its translation: CASSFYSDKWTGELFF.

The chain recombines TRBV20-1 with TRBJ1-2; D remains ambiguous. The germline CDR1 and CDR2 sequences are DFQATT and SNEGSKA (reference sequence). CDR3 length: 11 amino acids. V was shortened by 5 bases and J by 9 bases, with 13 bases between the two germline ends. The CDR3 loop is CSAPREVSYTF. The CDR3 bases are TGCAGTGCTCCTAGGGAGGTGAGCTACACCTTC.

The rearrangement uses TRBV5-4 and TRBJ1-3; TRBD1 is a possible D gene (6 bases). Per the germline V gene, CDR1 is SGHNT and CDR2 is YYREEE (reference sequence). CDR3 length: 13 amino acids. V lost 3 bases and J 5 bases, leaving 9 bases between the germline ends. The CDR3 DNA reads as TGTGCCAGCAGCTCTAGGGACAGAAACACCATATATTTT. It translates to CASSSRDRNTIYF.

The chain joins TRBV6-6 to TRBJ2-5, with 9 bases lining up with TRBD1. J gave up 5 bases and V 5 bases, and 6 bases lay outside the gene matches. The CDR3 is 14 amino acids. CDR1 MNHNY and CDR2 SVGAGI come from the germline V gene (reference sequence). Here the CDR3 DNA reads TGTGCCAGCAGTCTAACAGGGGGCGGCGAGACCCAGTACTTC. Translation gives CASSLTGGGETQYF.

CDR3 DNA: TGTGCCAGCAGTTACGGCCAGTACTCTGGAAACACCATATATTTT. It yields the protein CASSYGQYSGNTIYF. V gene TRBV6-5 combines with J gene TRBJ1-3; unclear D gene. Per germline, CDR1 MNHEY and CDR2 SVGAGI. This CDR3 is 15 amino acids long. V gave up 2 bases and J gave up 0 bases, with 8 bases separating them.

Here the CDR3 reads CASSFVGDQPQHF. The CDR3 region has the DNA TGTGCCAGCAGCTTTGTGGGGGATCAGCCCCAGCATTTT. The chain combines TRBV7-9 with TRBJ1-5; TRBD1 is a possible D gene (5 bases). CDR1 and CDR2 (germline): SEHNR, FQNEAQ (reference sequence). The CDR3 runs to 13 residues. The V and J ends lost 3 bases and 5 bases respectively, with 8 bases between them.

The CDR3 nucleotides read TGTGCCAGTAGTATACGGGACAGGGGATCGGGATACGAAAAACTGTTTTTT. It specifies CASSIRDRGSGYEKLFF. The chain joins TRBV19 to TRBJ1-4, with 10 bases matching TRBD1. CDR1 and CDR2 (germline): LNHDA, SQIVND (reference sequence). The CDR3 is 17 amino acids. V was clipped by 2 bases and J by 8 bases; unmatched bases: 11.

The CDR3 loop reads CSAPGIYEQYF. The DNA of the CDR3 is TGCAGTGCCCCAGGGATCTACGAGCAGTACTTC. This sequence joins TRBV20-1 and TRBJ2-7; the D gene is possibly TRBD1 (5 bases). The V end was cut by 6 bases, the J end by 3 bases, with 9 bases between. CDR3 size: 11 residues. The germline V gene has CDR1 DFQATT and CDR2 SNEGSKA (reference sequence).

CDR3 residues: CASSFSDGRNQPQHF. In DNA, the CDR3 is TGTGCCAGCAGTTTTTCGGACGGCCGCAATCAGCCCCAGCATTTT. This rearrangement joins TRBV6-5 to TRBJ1-5; no clear D. The CDR3 consists of 15 residues. V was cut by 4 bases and J by 2 bases, with 12 bases left in between. Per the germline V gene, CDR1 is MNHEY and CDR2 is SVGAGI.

The gene calls are TRBV29-1 and TRBJ2-3; D call uncertain. The germline V gene has CDR1 SQVTM and CDR2 ANQGSEA. V lost 4 bases to trimming and J lost 4 bases, with 3 bases between them. CDR3 length: 10 residues. The CDR3 nucleotides read TGCAGCGTTGGCGCAGATACGCAGTATTTT. It translates to CSVGADTQYF.